Listed below are T cell receptor beta chains from one sample, sequenced in a study of shared clonotypes between healthy human individuals. The method was immunoSEQ multiplex PCR; TCRdb's version includes in-frame clones alone and lacks a portion of them. The sample lists hundreds of thousands of clones; roughly 70% were seen once. Sequenced sample: memory CD4+ T cells sorted from blood. These receptors were obtained from a man aged 25 to 40 in good health. CDR3s include the opening cysteine and the closing phenylalanine or tryptophan. D genes are given only for firm matches. Size is stated for part of the rows, as once, few or many counts, or as a class when the clone is expanded.

d_call: -
j_call: TRBJ1-1
clone_size: -
v_call: TRBV7-7
cdr3_nt: TGTGCTAGCAGCCAGGACTCCAACACTGAAGCTTTCTTT
cdr3_aa: CASSQDSNTEAFF

d_call: TRBD2
j_call: TRBJ2-7
clone_size: few
v_call: TRBV29-1
cdr3_nt: TGCAGCGCGGCGGGAGGGGCATACGAGCAGTACTTC
cdr3_aa: CSAAGGAYEQYF

d_call: TRBD1
j_call: TRBJ2-5
clone_size: -
v_call: TRBV28
cdr3_nt: TGTGCCAGCAGTACTACAGGGGGCGATTTGAAGACCCAGTACTTC
cdr3_aa: CASSTTGGDLKTQYF

d_call: -
j_call: TRBJ1-2
clone_size: -
v_call: TRBV7-9
cdr3_nt: TGTGCCAGCAGCTTACAGGGGACGGGGCAGGTTTTACGCTACACCTTC
cdr3_aa: CASSLQGTGQVLRYTF

d_call: TRBD1
j_call: TRBJ2-5
clone_size: -
v_call: TRBV11-2
cdr3_nt: TGTGCCAGCAGCTTGGGGCAGGGGGTGGAAGAGACCCAGTACTTC
cdr3_aa: CASSLGQGVEETQYF

d_call: -
j_call: TRBJ1-2
clone_size: few
v_call: TRBV4-1
cdr3_nt: TGCGCCAGCAGCCACACGGGACAAAACTATGGCTACACCTTC
cdr3_aa: CASSHTGQNYGYTF

d_call: -
j_call: TRBJ2-1
clone_size: -
v_call: TRBV18
cdr3_nt: TGTGCCAGCTCTACAGCAGTCTCCTACAATGAGCAGTTCTTC
cdr3_aa: CASSTAVSYNEQFF

d_call: -
j_call: TRBJ1-1
clone_size: -
v_call: TRBV9
cdr3_nt: TGTGCCAGCAGCGTAGGTTCGGGGGGCAACACTGAAGCTTTCTTT
cdr3_aa: CASSVGSGGNTEAFF

d_call: -
j_call: TRBJ2-7
clone_size: once
v_call: TRBV19
cdr3_nt: TGTGCCAGTAGTTCCCAGGGTGGCACCTACGAGCAGTACTTC
cdr3_aa: CASSSQGGTYEQYF

d_call: TRBD1
j_call: TRBJ1-6
clone_size: -
v_call: TRBV6-5
cdr3_nt: TGTGCCAGCAGTTTCGACAGGGGGAATGGGTCACCCCTCCACTTT
cdr3_aa: CASSFDRGNGSPLHF